These 18 T cell receptor beta chains originate from one sample sequenced in a study of response to subunit inactivated influenza vaccine. TCRdb re-analysed the RT-PCR reads in MiXCR, keeping a single row per CDR3 protein. The data contain 860,000 or so distinct CDR3 sequences, around 20% of them singletons. The sequenced sample was PBMCs from blood, obtained more than 4 days after vaccination. These receptors originate from a man aged 45-60 years who received an inactivated influenza vaccine.

This clonotype occurred once. This chain connects TRBV4-2 to TRBJ2-7, with 9 bases matching TRBD2. The CDR3 runs 17 residues. The ends lost 0 bases at V and 2 bases at J; junction bases unmatched: 8. The germline V gene encodes CDR1 LGHNA and CDR2 YNFKEQ. The CDR3 protein is CASSQEGSGGLPYEQYF. For the CDR3, the DNA is TGTGCCAGCAGCCAAGAGGGTAGCGGGGGTCTACCCTACGAGCAGTACTTC.

The V call is TRBV29-1, the J call TRBJ1-1; D is possibly TRBD1 (5 bases). The CDR3 covers 11 residues. CDR1 is SQVTM and CDR2 is ANQGSEA in the germline V gene. V was shortened by 5 bases and J by 3 bases, with 7 bases between the two germline ends. The CDR3 here is CSVRGYTEAFF. The CDR3 nucleotides read TGCAGCGTTCGGGGCTACACTGAAGCTTTCTTT.

The rearrangement links TRBV7-9 to TRBJ2-3; no firm D call. Looked up from germline, CDR1 is SEHNR and CDR2 is FQNEAQ (reference sequence). Trimming took 10 bases from V and 4 from J, leaving 6 bases between them. The CDR3 consists of 10 residues. CDR3 region: CAMGADTQYF. Written as DNA, the CDR3 is TGTGCCATGGGCGCAGATACGCAGTATTTT. Based on the CDR3 plus reference TRBV7-9 and TRBJ2-3, the full variable domain is DTGVSQNPRHKITKRGQNVTFRCDPISEHNRLYWYRQTLGQGPEFLTYFQNEAQLEKSRLLSDRFSAERPKGSFSTLEIQRTEQGDSAMYLCAMGADTQYFGPGTRLTVL.

This clonotype has a handful of counts. The junction shows a germline mismatch at one end, possibly a read error. V and J are TRBV6-2 or TRBV6-3 and TRBJ1-4; D remains unclear. The CDR3 loop spans 10 amino acids. CDR1 MNHEY and CDR2 SVGEGT come from the germline V gene. The CDR3 bases are TGTGCCAGCAGTTACAGGAAGAAGATTTTT. Protein product: CASSYRKKIF.

The V call is TRBV7-2, the J call TRBJ1-5, with unresolved D. In germline, CDR1 is SGHTA, CDR2 FQGNSA. Between the trimmed V and J ends, which lost 1 base and 2 bases, there was a span of 6 bases. This CDR3 comprises 14 residues. The CDR3 sequence: CASSLGEGNQPQHF. In DNA, the CDR3 is TGTGCCAGCAGCTTAGGGGAGGGCAATCAGCCCCAGCATTTT.

J is TRBJ1-1 and V is TRBV7-9; D call uncertain. The V and J ends lost 5 bases and 2 bases respectively, with 15 bases between them. The CDR3 contains 15 residues. CDR1 and CDR2 (germline): SEHNR, FQNEAQ (reference sequence). The CDR3 region is CASSRGRGSNTEAFF. The CDR3 DNA reads TGTGCCAGCAGCAGAGGACGGGGATCAAACACTGAAGCTTTCTTT.

The chain couples TRBV20-1 to TRBJ2-7; 7 positions match TRBD1. V lost 4 bases, J lost 2 bases, and 5 bases stayed unmatched. Germline V gene sequence: CDR1 DFQATT, CDR2 SNEGSKA (reference sequence). The length of the CDR3 is 13 residues. In nucleotides, the CDR3 is TGCAGTGCTACGGGACAGCTCCCCTACGAGCAGTACTTC. Translated, it gives CSATGQLPYEQYF.

This clonotype was seen a few times. The rearrangement links TRBV5-1 to TRBJ2-7; 12 nucleotides line up with TRBD2. The CDR3 is made up of 15 amino acids. V gave up 1 base and J gave up 2 bases; unmatched junction bases: 1. Germline CDR1 reads SGHRS; CDR2 reads YFSETQ. The CDR3 DNA sequence: TGCGCCAGCAGCTTGACTAGCGGGAGGACCTACGAGCAGTACTTC. Its protein product is CASSLTSGRTYEQYF.

The V and J genes are TRBV2 and TRBJ2-7, with TRBD2 identical over 7 bases. CDR3 size: 11 residues. The germline gives CDR1 SNHLY, CDR2 FYNNEI. V lost 8 bases to trimming and J lost 4 bases; unmatched junction nucleotides: 2. The CDR3 DNA follows: TGTGCCAGCCAGCGGGGTTACGAGCAGTACTTC. Translating it yields CASQRGYEQYF.

This clonotype occurred a few times. The rearrangement uses TRBV5-5 and TRBJ1-1, with D unresolved. CDR1 and CDR2 from the germline V gene are SGHKS and YYEKEE (reference sequence). This CDR3 spans 13 amino acids. Trimming removed 2 bases from V and 3 bases from J, with 8 bases in between. This chain's CDR3 is CASSLGPYTEAFF. CDR3 DNA sequence: TGTGCCAGCAGCTTAGGACCCTACACTGAAGCTTTCTTT.

CDR3 bases: TGCAGTGCTAGTCGGGGGAATGAAAAACTGTTTTTT. This translates into CSASRGNEKLFF. The rearrangement uses TRBV20-1 and TRBJ1-4; D is possibly TRBD1 (5 bases). The ends were cut back, 3 bases at V and 5 bases at J, with 7 bases in the middle. The germline V gene encodes CDR1 DFQATT and CDR2 SNEGSKA (reference sequence). This CDR3 spans 12 amino acids.

The sample holds many counts of this clonotype. This chain links TRBV6-5 with TRBJ2-2; possible D gene TRBD1, 5 bases. V was cut by 4 bases and J by 0 bases, with 12 bases left in between. This CDR3 has 16 amino acids. In germline, CDR1 is MNHEY, CDR2 SVGAGI. CDR3 nucleotides: TGTGCCAGCAGTTGGACACCGAAGGCGAACACCGGGGAGCTGTTTTTT. Translated, it gives CASSWTPKANTGELFF.

The chain joins TRBV10-3 to TRBJ1-1; TRBD1 is a possible D gene (6 bases). The V and J ends lost 10 bases and 2 bases respectively, with 17 bases between them. This CDR3 has 14 residues. Germline CDR1 reads ENHRY; CDR2 reads SYGVKD. The DNA for the CDR3 is TGTGCCACGATAGGAGGGGGGGCAAACACTGAAGCTTTCTTT. It encodes CATIGGGANTEAFF.

This clonotype was detected many times. V and J are TRBV2 and TRBJ1-1, with 9 bases identical to TRBD1. The CDR3 contains 14 residues. The germline CDR1 and CDR2 sequences are SNHLY and FYNNEI. V shed 6 bases, J shed 4 bases, and the junction held 6 bases outside the gene matches. DNA for the CDR3: TGTGCCAGCAGGGGACAGGGACTGGGCACTGAAGCTTTCTTT. Amino acid sequence: CASRGQGLGTEAFF.

This clonotype was recorded a few times. The chain combines TRBV7-2 with TRBJ2-2; D not resolved. Germline-derived CDR1 and CDR2 are SGHTA and FQGNSA. This CDR3 spans 13 amino acids. V dropped 5 bases and J dropped 7 bases, with 11 bases sitting between them. This CDR3 reads CASSMGTRGELFF. As DNA, the CDR3 is TGTGCCAGCAGCATGGGAACTCGCGGGGAGCTGTTTTTT.

This clonotype has a count of ten or more. The V gene is TRBV24-1, the J gene TRBJ2-1, with a tentative D call TRBD2 (7 bases). This CDR3 has 18 amino acids. Germline V gene lookup returns CDR1 KGHDR and CDR2 SFDVKD. Trimming took off 4 bases at V and 2 bases at J, with 20 bases between the two ends. The CDR3 loop reads CATSDPRGTTYPYNEQFF. The CDR3 DNA reads as TGTGCCACCAGTGACCCGAGGGGGACTACGTACCCCTACAATGAGCAGTTCTTC.

The gene calls are TRBV4-1 and TRBJ2-5, with 9 bases aligning to TRBD1. The CDR3 totals 16 residues. J was trimmed by 6 bases and V by 4 bases; bases with no gene match: 12. The V gene's germline CDR1 is MGHRA and CDR2 YSYEKL. The CDR3 nucleotides are TGCGCCAGCAGCCCATCCGGTGGACAGGGGATGAAGACCCAGTACTTC. Residues: CASSPSGGQGMKTQYF.

The V call is TRBV30, the J call TRBJ2-7, with no clear D. The length of the CDR3 is 16 residues. Germline CDR1 and CDR2: GTSNPN and SVGIG (reference sequence). Trimming stripped 4 bases from V and 0 bases from J, with 19 bases between. The CDR3 nucleotides read TGTGCCTGGACCGTCGCGTTTCTCGGGCACTCCTACGAGCAGTACTTC. Its protein product is CAWTVAFLGHSYEQYF.